This T cell receptor (beta chain) appears in the sequencing data of a study of cytomegalovirus exposure and HLA in healthy donors. The study's findings and limits: Under in vitro conditions, three CMV-associated chains were confirmed as specific for CMV antigens. By a later analysis, the bulk of CMV-associated TCR beta chains appeared HLA-restricted. The study listed under 200 cytomegalovirus-associated TCR beta chains.

PCR primers comprised 60 Vbeta and 13 Jbeta primers. Measured with immunoSEQ multiplex PCR; TCRdb has only the in-frame clones, and not every one. The table has more than 85,000 clones, under 80% seen once. Germline-derived CDR1 and CDR2 are LNHDA and SQIVND (reference sequence). Trimming removed 4 bases from V and 3 bases from J; junction bases left unmatched: 8. The CDR3 runs 16 residues. As to this clone: Its specificity is unknown.

Among the donors, all were healthy bone marrow donors. The sequenced material came from PBMCs. This clonotype originated in a woman aged 45-59 years in good health and CMV-seropositive. The gene calls are TRBV19 and TRBJ1-1; TRBD1 matches at 10 bases. CDR3 loop: CASSRGQGTIDTEAFF. CDR3 DNA: TGTGCCAGTAGTAGGGGACAGGGGACGATCGACACTGAAGCTTTCTTT.